The 8 T cell receptor beta chains below were found in one sample sequenced in a study of PD-L1 blockade in urothelial cancer. Time point in this sample: peripheral blood 6 weeks after treatment start. This table comes from immunoSEQ multiplex PCR, and its TCRdb copy is limited to in-frame clones, with some not included. The table shows about 110,000 clones, with about 91% occurring only once. Sequencing was performed on PBMCs, taken around atezolizumab (anti-PD-L1) treatment. The receptors were gathered from a man aged 60 to 75 with urothelial cancer.

The rearrangement uses TRBV7-9 and TRBJ1-2; 10 bases map to TRBD1. This CDR3 is 15 amino acids long. Germline CDR1 is SEHNR and CDR2 is FQNEAQ (reference sequence). Trimming took 5 bases from V and 7 from J; bases not matched to a gene: 10. The CDR3 is CASSPPAGQGFGYTF. DNA of the CDR3: TGTGCCAGCAGCCCCCCGGCGGGACAGGGGTTTGGCTACACCTTC.

The CDR3 DNA is TGTGCCAGCTCACCACTGGACAGTCAAGAGACCCAGTACTTC. This translates into CASSPLDSQETQYF. The chain recombines TRBV18 with TRBJ2-5; TRBD1 might be the D (6 bases). Germline CDR1 reads KGHSH; CDR2 reads LQKENI. The CDR3 length is 14 residues. Trimming stripped 1 base from V and 2 bases from J, with 8 bases between.

The chain joins TRBV5-8 to TRBJ2-7; D perhaps matches TRBD2 (6 bases). V lost 5 bases, J lost 2 bases, and 14 bases lay in between. The germline V gene has CDR1 SGHTS and CDR2 YDEGEE. The CDR3 spans 14 residues. The CDR3 coding sequence is TGTGCCAGCAGTTCCGGCGGGGCCCCCTACGAGCAGTACTTC. This gives the protein CASSSGGAPYEQYF.

The chain joins TRBV6-5 to TRBJ1-6; TRBD1 matches at 7 bases. J was trimmed by 7 bases and V by 8 bases; bases with no gene match: 11. The CDR3 is 15 residues long. Per germline, CDR1 MNHEY and CDR2 SVGAGI. The CDR3 DNA follows: TGTGCCAGCGCGATTACGGGACAGTCAAATTCACCCCTCCACTTT. Protein: CASAITGQSNSPLHF.

This clone appeared once. V usage is TRBV7-2 and J usage is TRBJ1-5; possibly TRBD1 for D (6 bases). Germline CDR1 is SGHTA and CDR2 is FQGNSA. Trimming stripped 3 bases from V and 8 bases from J, with 8 bases between. CDR3 length equals 12 residues. Here the CDR3 reads CASSFQGKPQHF. The CDR3 DNA is TGTGCCAGCAGCTTTCAGGGGAAGCCCCAGCATTTT.

The gene calls are TRBV11-2 and TRBJ1-3; D gene ambiguous. V was clipped by 1 base and J by 0 bases, with 10 bases between them. The CDR3 is 16 residues long. Germline loops: CDR1 SGHAT, CDR2 FQNNGV. The CDR3 spells CASSLGRGASGNTIYF. The CDR3 region has the DNA TGTGCCAGCAGCTTAGGTCGCGGAGCCTCTGGAAACACCATATATTTT. Based on the CDR3 plus reference TRBV11-2 and TRBJ1-3, the full variable domain is EAGVAQSPRYKIIEKRQSVAFWCNPISGHATLYWYQQILGQGPKLLIQFQNNGVVDDSQLPKDRFSAERLKGVDSTLKIQPAKLEDSAVYLCASSLGRGASGNTIYFGEGSWLTVV.

The V and J genes are TRBV7-2 and TRBJ2-1; tentatively, D is TRBD1 (6 bases). The CDR3 consists of 16 residues. Germline V CDR1 and CDR2: SGHTA, FQGNSA. The V and J ends lost 4 bases and 0 bases respectively, with 13 bases between them. CDR3: CASSSITGSSYNEQFF. The CDR3 region has the DNA TGTGCCAGCAGCTCCATTACAGGGAGCTCCTACAATGAGCAGTTCTTC.

This sequence joins TRBV5-4 and TRBJ2-3; 7 nucleotides match TRBD2. V was pared by 0 bases and J by 0 bases, with 1 base of the junction left unmatched. The CDR3 runs to 15 residues. Germline loops: CDR1 SGHNT, CDR2 YYREEE (reference sequence). This CDR3 reads CASSLERDSTDTQYF. The CDR3 region has the DNA TGTGCCAGCAGCTTGGAGCGGGATAGCACAGATACGCAGTATTTT.